This entry lists 6 T cell receptor beta chains sequenced from one sample in a study of blood T cell repertoires in COVID-19. The protocol was immunoSEQ multiplex PCR, while the TCRdb copy is restricted to in-frame clones and leaves out a portion. The sample has roughly 50,000 clones, 90% to 95% seen once. Sequencing used peripheral blood. The receptors shown here come from a man between 50 and 59 years old with acute or convalescent COVID-19.

The CDR3: CSVYKRGQGQETQYF. In nucleotides, the CDR3 is TGCAGCGTCTACAAGCGGGGACAGGGGCAAGAGACCCAGTACTTC. The chain carries TRBV29-1 and TRBJ2-5; TRBD1 matches at 10 bases. The CDR3 contains 15 residues. Germline CDR1 is SQVTM and CDR2 is ANQGSEA. Trimming removed 6 bases from V and 2 bases from J; junction bases left unmatched: 9.

This rearrangement joins TRBV7-8 to TRBJ2-7; 11 bases are a match to TRBD1. V gave up 5 bases and J gave up 4 bases; unmatched junction bases: 4. This CDR3 contains 14 residues. The V gene's germline CDR1 is SGHVS and CDR2 FQNEAQ. DNA of the CDR3: TGTGCCAGCAGCCCGCGGGACAGGGGGTACGAGCAGTACTTC. It specifies CASSPRDRGYEQYF. Full variable domain (remainder filled in from reference TRBV7-8 and TRBJ2-7): GAGVSQSPRYKVAKRGQDVALRCDPISGHVSLFWYQQALGQGPEFLTYFQNEAQLDKSGLPSDRFFAERPEGSVSTLKIQRTQQEDSAVYLCASSPRDRGYEQYFGPGTRLTVT.

The chain couples TRBV9 to TRBJ2-2, with 10 bases aligning to TRBD2. The CDR3 spans 17 residues. Germline V CDR1 and CDR2: SGDLS, YYNGEE. The trim removed 0 bases at V and 7 bases at J, leaving 9 bases unmatched. In nucleotides, the CDR3 is TGTGCCAGCAGCGTAGAAAGCGGGAGGGCCGGAGGCGGGGAGCTGTTTTTT. Its protein is CASSVESGRAGGGELFF.

The V gene is TRBV3-1 (or the pseudogene TRBV3-2), the J gene TRBJ1-1, with a tentative D call TRBD1 (6 bases). CDR1 LGHDT and CDR2 YNNKEL come from the germline V gene (reference sequence). V was trimmed by 1 base and J by 6 bases, leaving 15 bases between them. The CDR3 is 15 amino acids. CDR3 residues: CASSQVPGVYSEAFF. CDR3 sequence (DNA): TGTGCCAGCAGCCAAGTCCCAGGGGTGTATTCTGAAGCTTTCTTT.

The CDR3 loop is CASSPRDIDSNQPQHF. CDR3 nucleotide sequence: TGTGCCAGCAGCCCCCGGGACATCGATAGCAATCAGCCCCAGCATTTT. This chain joins TRBV6-8 and TRBJ1-5; the D gene is possibly TRBD1 (6 bases). Trimming took off 6 bases at V and 0 bases at J, with 15 bases between the two ends. Germline V gene data show CDR1 as MNHGY and CDR2 as SAAAGT. The CDR3 has 16 amino acids.

The chain has TRBV5-6 and TRBJ1-2; tentatively, D is TRBD1 (5 bases). Germline-derived CDR1 and CDR2 are SGHDT and YYEEEE. This CDR3 comprises 13 residues. Trimming pared 3 bases from V and 6 bases from J, leaving 12 bases between. DNA of the CDR3: TGTGCCAGCAGCTCCTGGGGCGGGAATGGCTACACCTTC. This sequence encodes CASSSWGGNGYTF.